This T cell receptor beta chain was identified in a study of T cell clones after liver transplantation. As for the study in general: Samples came from ITN030ST, which attempted immunosuppression withdrawal within 2 years of liver transplantation. Apart from three HCV-positive recipients, transplants were for non-autoimmune, non-viral reasons. General study findings and limits: A larger donor-reactive than third-party decline suggested partial antigen-specific deletion.

Here immunoSEQ multiplex PCR was the method, and the copy in TCRdb shows in-frame clones only, minus some. The sample shows about 11,000 clones, 71% of them seen only once. As concerns this clone: The antigen remains undetermined.

The CDR3 is 16 residues long. The ends lost 2 bases at V and 2 bases at J; junction bases unmatched: 5. Germline CDR1 reads MNHEY; CDR2 reads SVGAGI. This specimen was CD4+ T cells from blood, taken 30 to 33 months after liver transplant. The V and J genes are TRBV6-5 and TRBJ2-1; TRBD1 agrees at 8 bases. The origin of this receptor is a human patient who received a liver transplant. Some T cells could come from the graft donor. The CDR3 here is CASSYAQGAPYNEQFF. CDR3 DNA: TGTGCCAGCAGTTACGCGCAGGGGGCACCCTACAATGAGCAGTTCTTC.